The entry below gives a single T cell receptor (beta chain) sequence along with its context. Antigen specificity is unknown. The identical CDR3 is also encoded by other nucleotide sequences in the sample. These data are taken from a study of cytomegalovirus exposure and HLA in healthy donors. Study-level results: The number of N-insertions in an Asian-associated ancestry cluster was reportedly below the 666-donor mean in a later analysis.

This CDR3 is built from 14 residues. V trimming: 0 bases; J trimming: 5 bases; junction bases outside the gene matches: 2. The germline gives CDR1 SGHRS, CDR2 YFSETQ. 60 Vbeta and 13 Jbeta primers were used in PCR. TCRdb's table, derived via immunoSEQ multiplex PCR, lists solely in-frame clones and lacks some. The top ten clones hold roughly 11% of a sample with roughly 70,000 clones, around 70% of them seen once. The chain recombines TRBV5-1 with TRBJ2-7; 10 nucleotides align to TRBD1. Sequencing was carried out using PBMCs. This TCR was recovered from a human donor in good health. The CDR3 region is CASSLAGTGDEQYF. CDR3 DNA sequence: TGCGCCAGCAGCTTGGCCGGGACAGGGGACGAGCAGTACTTC.